This T cell receptor (beta chain) is from a study of cytomegalovirus exposure and HLA in healthy donors. This clone was counted a single time. The PCR made use of 60 Vbeta and 13 Jbeta primers. Generated by immunoSEQ multiplex PCR, the TCRdb table keeps only in-frame clones and is missing some. This sample carries 150,000 or so clones, 70% to 90% of them seen once, and the ten largest clones take around 2.5%. Germline-derived CDR1 and CDR2 are SNHLY and FYNNEI. The CDR3 covers 15 residues. V dropped 5 bases and J dropped 7; count of bases not matched to a gene: 11. Sampled while nominally healthy, donors likely had unrecorded immune exposures.

This TCR came from a man between 50 and 59 years old in good health and CMV-seronegative. The chain joins TRBV2 to TRBJ1-5; 7 bases fit TRBD1. Sequencing was done on a sample of PBMCs. The CDR3 nucleotides read TGTGCCAGCAGTCCGGACAGGCTCCTCATGCAGCCCCAGCATTTT. Translation gives CASSPDRLLMQPQHF.